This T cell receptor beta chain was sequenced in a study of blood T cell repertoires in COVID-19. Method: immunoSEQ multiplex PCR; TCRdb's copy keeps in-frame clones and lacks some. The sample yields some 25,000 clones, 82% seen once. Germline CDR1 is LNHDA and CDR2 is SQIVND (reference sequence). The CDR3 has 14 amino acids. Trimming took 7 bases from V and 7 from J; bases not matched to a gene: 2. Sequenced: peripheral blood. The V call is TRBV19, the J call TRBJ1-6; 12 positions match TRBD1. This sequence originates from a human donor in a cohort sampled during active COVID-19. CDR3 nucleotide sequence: TGTGCCAGTACCGGGACAGGGGGCAATTCACCCCTCCACTTT. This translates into CASTGTGGNSPLHF.